A selection of T cell receptor beta chains follows, all from one sample in a study of TIL therapy for anti-PD-1-resistant metastatic lung cancer. Clones were sequenced by immunoSEQ multiplex PCR, and TCRdb holds only the in-frame ones, with some missing. The sample records about 48,000 clones, less than 85% being singletons. The source was tumor tissue, collected at baseline. These receptors were obtained from a person aged 25-80 years with non-small cell lung cancer. CDR3s include the opening cysteine and the closing phenylalanine or tryptophan. Each record gives: clone size, D gene, J gene, V gene, CDR3 protein, CDR3 DNA. A D gene is named only where the DNA matches it firmly. A row's size may be missing; if present it is once, few, many or a size class.

abundance: once
d_gene: NA
j_gene: TRBJ2-3
v_gene: TRBV5-6
CDR3aa: CASSFGGGDTQYF
CDR3nt: TGTGCCAGCAGCTTTGGGGGCGGCGATACGCAGTATTTT

abundance: NA
d_gene: NA
j_gene: TRBJ2-6
v_gene: TRBV6-5
CDR3aa: CASTRFGANVLTF
CDR3nt: TGTGCCAGCACAAGGTTTGGGGCCAACGTCCTGACTTTC

abundance: NA
d_gene: NA
j_gene: TRBJ1-1
v_gene: TRBV10-3
CDR3aa: CAISESGTEAFF
CDR3nt: TGTGCCATCAGTGAGTCTGGCACTGAAGCTTTCTTT

abundance: once
d_gene: NA
j_gene: TRBJ2-7
v_gene: TRBV28
CDR3aa: CASSRRRGTSYEQYF
CDR3nt: TGTGCCAGCAGCAGACGCAGGGGAACGTCCTACGAGCAGTACTTC

abundance: NA
d_gene: NA
j_gene: TRBJ1-2
v_gene: TRBV28
CDR3aa: CVTQEGFGYGYTF
CDR3nt: TGTGTCACGCAGGAGGGCTTCGGCTATGGCTACACCTTC

abundance: few
d_gene: TRBD1
j_gene: TRBJ1-5
v_gene: TRBV29-1
CDR3aa: CSASDRGAFQPQHF
CDR3nt: TGCAGCGCATCCGACAGGGGCGCGTTTCAGCCCCAGCATTTT

abundance: once
d_gene: TRBD1
j_gene: TRBJ1-1
v_gene: TRBV2
CDR3aa: CASNGQGNTEAFF
CDR3nt: TGTGCCAGCAATGGACAGGGAAACACTGAAGCTTTCTTT

abundance: NA
d_gene: NA
j_gene: TRBJ2-7
v_gene: TRBV5-5
CDR3aa: CASSTSGPRRSYEQYF
CDR3nt: TGTGCCAGCAGCACTTCCGGGCCGCGCCGTTCCTACGAGCAGTACTTC

abundance: NA
d_gene: NA
j_gene: TRBJ2-7
v_gene: TRBV9
CDR3aa: CASSYGLFYEQYF
CDR3nt: TGTGCCAGCAGCTATGGGCTATTCTACGAGCAGTACTTC

abundance: NA
d_gene: TRBD1
j_gene: TRBJ2-3
v_gene: TRBV7-2
CDR3aa: CASRLDRVSTDTQYF
CDR3nt: TGTGCCAGCAGGTTGGACAGGGTTAGCACAGATACGCAGTATTTT

abundance: NA
d_gene: NA
j_gene: TRBJ1-5
v_gene: TRBV5-4
CDR3aa: CASSLRSNQPQHF
CDR3nt: TGTGCCAGCAGCTTGCGAAGCAATCAGCCCCAGCATTTT

abundance: NA
d_gene: TRBD1
j_gene: TRBJ2-5
v_gene: TRBV2
CDR3aa: CASSGSRGLETQYF
CDR3nt: TGTGCCAGCAGTGGTAGCAGGGGGCTCGAGACCCAGTACTTC

abundance: NA
d_gene: NA
j_gene: TRBJ2-5
v_gene: TRBV28
CDR3aa: CASSLQGAETQYF
CDR3nt: TGTGCCAGCAGTCTACAGGGCGCCGAGACCCAGTACTTC

abundance: NA
d_gene: NA
j_gene: TRBJ1-2
v_gene: TRBV19
CDR3aa: CASSTSRDRNYGYTF
CDR3nt: TGTGCCAGTAGTACCTCCCGGGACCGCAACTATGGCTACACCTTC

abundance: NA
d_gene: TRBD2
j_gene: TRBJ2-2
v_gene: TRBV27
CDR3aa: CASSLSARGLGNTGELFF
CDR3nt: TGTGCCAGCAGTTTATCCGCCAGGGGACTAGGGAACACCGGGGAGCTGTTTTTT

abundance: NA
d_gene: TRBD1
j_gene: TRBJ2-7
v_gene: TRBV15
CDR3aa: CATSRDRDRGAYEQYF
CDR3nt: TGTGCCACCAGCAGAGATAGGGACAGGGGGGCCTACGAGCAGTACTTC

abundance: NA
d_gene: NA
j_gene: TRBJ2-2
v_gene: TRBV5-1
CDR3aa: CASSRDGGTGELFF
CDR3nt: TGCGCCAGCAGCCGGGACGGAGGAACCGGGGAGCTGTTTTTT

abundance: NA
d_gene: NA
j_gene: TRBJ1-2
v_gene: TRBV7-2
CDR3aa: CATAGTSPHYTF
CDR3nt: TGTGCCACCGCGGGGACATCACCCCACTACACCTTC

abundance: once
d_gene: NA
j_gene: TRBJ2-7
v_gene: TRBV7-2
CDR3aa: CASSLSRLSSYEQYF
CDR3nt: TGTGCCAGCAGCTTAAGCAGGCTGAGCTCCTACGAGCAGTACTTC

abundance: NA
d_gene: NA
j_gene: TRBJ1-6
v_gene: TRBV28
CDR3aa: CASSLRDSYNSPLHF
CDR3nt: TGTGCCAGCAGTTTAAGGGACTCCTATAATTCACCCCTCCACTTT

abundance: NA
d_gene: TRBD1
j_gene: TRBJ2-5
v_gene: TRBV19
CDR3aa: CASSTWTGSETQYF
CDR3nt: TGTGCCAGTAGTACCTGGACAGGGTCGGAGACCCAGTACTTC

abundance: NA
d_gene: NA
j_gene: TRBJ2-5
v_gene: TRBV30
CDR3aa: CAWSGFSKGETQYF
CDR3nt: TGTGCCTGGAGTGGATTCTCGAAGGGAGAGACCCAGTACTTC

abundance: NA
d_gene: NA
j_gene: TRBJ2-3
v_gene: TRBV5-6
CDR3aa: CASKVRSSTDTQYF
CDR3nt: TGTGCCAGTAAGGTGAGATCTAGCACAGATACGCAGTATTTT

abundance: NA
d_gene: TRBD1
j_gene: TRBJ2-2
v_gene: TRBV2
CDR3aa: CASSEVRTGATGELFF
CDR3nt: TGTGCCAGCAGTGAAGTTAGGACAGGGGCCACCGGGGAGCTGTTTTTT

abundance: NA
d_gene: TRBD1
j_gene: TRBJ2-5
v_gene: TRBV28
CDR3aa: CASSPSGQGGETQYF
CDR3nt: TGTGCCAGCAGTCCCTCGGGACAGGGAGGCGAGACCCAGTACTTC

abundance: NA
d_gene: NA
j_gene: TRBJ2-5
v_gene: TRBV4-1
CDR3aa: CASSQFGPLGGTQYF
CDR3nt: TGCGCCAGCAGCCAGTTCGGGCCGCTGGGGGGGACCCAGTACTTC

abundance: few
d_gene: NA
j_gene: TRBJ2-1
v_gene: TRBV5-1
CDR3aa: CASRNYNEQFF
CDR3nt: TGCGCCAGCCGGAATTACAATGAGCAGTTCTTC

abundance: few
d_gene: TRBD1
j_gene: TRBJ1-6
v_gene: TRBV7-9
CDR3aa: CASSTGTGGSPLHF
CDR3nt: TGTGCCAGCAGCACCGGGACAGGGGGTTCACCCCTCCACTTT

abundance: few
d_gene: TRBD2
j_gene: TRBJ2-2
v_gene: TRBV10-1
CDR3aa: CASVRTSGRNTGELFF
CDR3nt: TGCGCCAGCGTAAGGACTAGCGGGAGGAACACCGGGGAGCTGTTTTTT

abundance: NA
d_gene: NA
j_gene: TRBJ2-3
v_gene: TRBV2
CDR3aa: CASTPWSLTDTQYF
CDR3nt: TGTGCCAGCACCCCCTGGTCACTCACAGATACGCAGTATTTT

abundance: NA
d_gene: TRBD1
j_gene: TRBJ1-2
v_gene: TRBV6-6
CDR3aa: CASSYSDRGGYGYTF
CDR3nt: TGTGCCAGCAGTTACTCGGACAGGGGCGGCTATGGCTACACCTTC

abundance: NA
d_gene: NA
j_gene: TRBJ2-7
v_gene: TRBV10-3
CDR3aa: CAISESGKSYEQYF
CDR3nt: TGTGCCATCAGTGAGTCGGGGAAATCCTACGAGCAGTACTTC

abundance: NA
d_gene: TRBD2
j_gene: TRBJ2-7
v_gene: TRBV7-2
CDR3aa: CASSLHGGASYYEQYF
CDR3nt: TGTGCCAGCAGCCTCCACGGGGGGGCCTCCTACTACGAGCAGTACTTC

abundance: NA
d_gene: NA
j_gene: TRBJ2-5
v_gene: TRBV7-2
CDR3aa: CASSLRGSKETQYF
CDR3nt: TGTGCCAGCAGCTTGAGAGGAAGCAAAGAGACCCAGTACTTC

abundance: few
d_gene: NA
j_gene: TRBJ1-6
v_gene: TRBV27
CDR3aa: CASSERSDSPLHF
CDR3nt: TGTGCCAGCAGCGAGAGAAGCGATTCACCCCTCCACTTT

abundance: few
d_gene: TRBD2
j_gene: TRBJ2-2
v_gene: TRBV12-5
CDR3aa: CASGLQIAGGSQAGELFF
CDR3nt: TGTGCTAGTGGTTTACAAATAGCGGGAGGGTCTCAGGCCGGGGAGCTGTTTTTT

abundance: NA
d_gene: TRBD1
j_gene: TRBJ1-4
v_gene: TRBV4-1
CDR3aa: CASSRQGQGINEKLFF
CDR3nt: TGCGCCAGCAGCCGCCAGGGACAGGGTATTAATGAAAAACTGTTTTTT

abundance: NA
d_gene: TRBD1
j_gene: TRBJ1-2
v_gene: TRBV28
CDR3aa: CASSIQGSFYGYTF
CDR3nt: TGTGCCAGCAGTATACAGGGGTCCTTCTATGGCTACACCTTC

abundance: NA
d_gene: NA
j_gene: TRBJ2-3
v_gene: TRBV19
CDR3aa: CASRDSGADTQYF
CDR3nt: TGTGCCAGTAGGGATAGCGGAGCAGATACGCAGTATTTT

abundance: NA
d_gene: TRBD1
j_gene: TRBJ1-5
v_gene: TRBV9
CDR3aa: CASGTGINQPQHF
CDR3nt: TGTGCCAGCGGGACAGGGATTAATCAGCCCCAGCATTTT

abundance: NA
d_gene: TRBD1
j_gene: TRBJ1-5
v_gene: TRBV28
CDR3aa: CASSFSGGSGGPQHF
CDR3nt: TGTGCCAGCAGTTTCTCAGGGGGCAGTGGAGGCCCCCAGCATTTT

abundance: NA
d_gene: NA
j_gene: TRBJ1-1
v_gene: TRBV6-6
CDR3aa: CASRADLLRTEAFF
CDR3nt: TGTGCCAGCAGGGCGGACCTACTACGGACTGAAGCTTTCTTT

abundance: NA
d_gene: NA
j_gene: TRBJ2-5
v_gene: TRBV30
CDR3aa: CAWSRIQETQYF
CDR3nt: TGTGCCTGGAGCCGGATCCAAGAGACCCAGTACTTC

abundance: few
d_gene: NA
j_gene: TRBJ2-3
v_gene: TRBV5-1
CDR3aa: CASSLDRARTDTQYF
CDR3nt: TGCGCCAGCAGCTTGGACAGGGCGAGAACAGATACGCAGTATTTT

abundance: once
d_gene: NA
j_gene: TRBJ1-1
v_gene: TRBV7-8
CDR3aa: CASSFVPDEAFF
CDR3nt: TGTGCCAGCAGCTTTGTTCCGGATGAAGCTTTCTTT

abundance: NA
d_gene: TRBD1
j_gene: TRBJ1-5
v_gene: TRBV7-9
CDR3aa: CASSLIGTGLSNQPQHF
CDR3nt: TGTGCCAGCAGCTTAATTGGGACAGGATTGAGCAATCAGCCCCAGCATTTT

abundance: NA
d_gene: TRBD2
j_gene: TRBJ2-7
v_gene: TRBV29-1
CDR3aa: CSVEDPPLAGGPYEQYF
CDR3nt: TGCAGCGTTGAAGATCCCCCGTTAGCGGGAGGGCCCTACGAGCAGTACTTC

abundance: NA
d_gene: NA
j_gene: TRBJ1-1
v_gene: TRBV10-3
CDR3aa: CAISQGGTPEAFF
CDR3nt: TGTGCCATCAGTCAAGGGGGTACTCCTGAAGCTTTCTTT

abundance: few
d_gene: NA
j_gene: TRBJ1-1
v_gene: TRBV28
CDR3aa: CASSWAGENTEAFF
CDR3nt: TGTGCCAGCAGTTGGGCGGGGGAGAACACTGAAGCTTTCTTT

abundance: few
d_gene: TRBD2
j_gene: TRBJ2-2
v_gene: TRBV5-1
CDR3aa: CASSTGTSYGELFF
CDR3nt: TGCGCCAGCAGCACCGGGACTAGCTATGGGGAGCTGTTTTTT

abundance: once
d_gene: NA
j_gene: TRBJ1-1
v_gene: TRBV9
CDR3aa: CASSVYRGVGEAFF
CDR3nt: TGTGCCAGCAGCGTGTATAGAGGGGTGGGTGAAGCTTTCTTT